This record concerns one T cell receptor beta chain sequence. Its antigen is unidentified. The junction differs from germline at one of its ends, possibly a read error. The germline gives CDR1 MNHEY, CDR2 SVGAGI. CDR3 length: 14 amino acids. The memory fraction was CD4+CD45RO+CD25- cells. After constant-region reverse-primer amplification, full-length variable regions underwent semi-nested PCR with Nested Universal Primer A. Each CDR3 protein gets one entry after TCRdb re-called the 5' RACE reads with MiXCR. The repertoire holds roughly 8,400 distinct CDR3 sequences, with approximately 61% as singletons. Study-level findings and limits: Tumor memory CD4+ T cell TCR gene usage was found to cluster with blood and lymph node memory CD4+ cells and with lymph node naive CD4+ cells. Tumor Treg TCRs overlapped most with tumor naive CD4+ cells.

The sequenced sample was tumor-infiltrating memory CD4+ T cells sorted from the breast tumor. Subset in this sample: memory CD4+ T cells, CD4+CD45RO+CD25-. The chain links TRBV6-5 to TRBJ2-2; D is possibly TRBD2 (5 bases). This clonotype was sampled from a female donor with breast cancer. As DNA, the CDR3 is TGTGCCAGCAGTTACGGCAGGAACACCGGGGAGCGGTTTTTT. Amino acids: CASSYGRNTGERFF.